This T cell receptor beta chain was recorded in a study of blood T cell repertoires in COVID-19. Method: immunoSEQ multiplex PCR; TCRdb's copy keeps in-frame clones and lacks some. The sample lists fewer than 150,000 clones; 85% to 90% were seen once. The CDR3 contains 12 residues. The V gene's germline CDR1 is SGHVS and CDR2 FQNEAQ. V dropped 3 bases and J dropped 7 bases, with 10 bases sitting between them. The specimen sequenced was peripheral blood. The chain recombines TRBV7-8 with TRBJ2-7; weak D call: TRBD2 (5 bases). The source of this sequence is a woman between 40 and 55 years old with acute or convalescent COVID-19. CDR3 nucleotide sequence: TGTGCCAGCAGCTTCGAGAGAGGGGAGCAGTACTTC. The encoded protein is CASSFERGEQYF.